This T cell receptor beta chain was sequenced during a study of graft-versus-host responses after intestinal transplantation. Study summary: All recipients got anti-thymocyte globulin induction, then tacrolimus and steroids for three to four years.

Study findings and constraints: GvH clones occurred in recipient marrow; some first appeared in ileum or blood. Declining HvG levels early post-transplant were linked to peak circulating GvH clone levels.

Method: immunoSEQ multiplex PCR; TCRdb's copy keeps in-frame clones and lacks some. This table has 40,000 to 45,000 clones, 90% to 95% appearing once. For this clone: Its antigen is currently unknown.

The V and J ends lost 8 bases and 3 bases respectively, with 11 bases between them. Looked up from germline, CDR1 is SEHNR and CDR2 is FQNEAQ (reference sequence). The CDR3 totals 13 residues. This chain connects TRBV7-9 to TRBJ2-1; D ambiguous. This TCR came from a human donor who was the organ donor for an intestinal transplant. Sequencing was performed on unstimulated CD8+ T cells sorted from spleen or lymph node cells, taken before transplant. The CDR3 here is CASHNPDYNEQFF. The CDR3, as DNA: TGTGCCAGCCATAACCCAGACTACAATGAGCAGTTCTTC.